This TCR beta chain was documented in a study of OX40 agonist ivuxolimab in advanced cancers. The wider study: Of mixed ages from roughly 23 to 85 and averaging roughly 66 years, the group was over 80% male. Study observations and caveats: Relative to CD4+, CD8+ T cells held more expanded clones on average.

A remark on this clone: Its antigen is still unknown.

The V and J ends lost 4 bases and 6 bases respectively, with 15 bases between them. Germline V gene lookup returns CDR1 SGHDN and CDR2 FVKESK. The CDR3 consists of 14 residues. Clones were read by immunoSEQ multiplex PCR, and TCRdb kept only the in-frame ones, dropping some. The repertoire holds tens of thousands of clones, with roughly 84% as singletons. This TCR was sampled from an adult with an advanced solid tumor such as melanoma, head and neck, liver or kidney cancer. The rearrangement uses TRBV14 and TRBJ1-2; D remains ambiguous. Sequenced material: CD4+ or CD8+ T cells sorted from blood, taken in a trial of the OX40 agonist ivuxolimab. In DNA, the CDR3 is TGTGCCAGCAGCCCACTCTTATCGGTGGATGGCTACACCTTC. It codes for CASSPLLSVDGYTF.